Here is one T cell receptor beta chain with its context. Its cognate antigen is unknown. This sample stems from a study of vaccination and CD4 T cells after COVID-19. Notes on the study in general: The study found that a median approximately 86% of reactive clones in convalescent patients appeared only post-vaccination.

Treatment described: roughly 10-day PBMC culture with coronavirus spike peptide pools or control peptides (ViraFEST assay). Under the ViraFEST approach, antigen-specific T cells were expanded with peptide pools and TCRs subsequently sequenced. Cultures of PBMCs, a few million per well, were set up with approximately 10 IU/ml IL-2 and around 9.9 ug/ml peptide pools. Sequencing of cultured CD4+ T cell DNA used the Oncomine TCR Beta short-read assay. Each CDR3 protein gets one entry after TCRdb re-called the PCR reads with MiXCR. The repertoire includes about 21,000 distinct CDR3 sequences, 38% of them detected once, and 5% sits in the top ten. This TCR derives from a human donor who had recovered from COVID-19. Material: CD4+ T cells from blood, cultured in vitro, obtained before SARS-CoV-2 vaccination.

The DNA of the CDR3 is TGCGCCAGCAGCTTGGCCGCGGGAAACACCATATATTTT. Translating it yields CASSLAAGNTIYF. The rearrangement joins TRBV5-1 to TRBJ1-3; D remains ambiguous. CDR1 and CDR2 (germline): SGHRS, YFSETQ. Trimming cost V 0 bases and J 4 bases, with 5 bases left between them. This CDR3 comprises 13 residues.